These T cell receptor beta chains were read from a single sample in a study of blood T cells in healthy people across ages. TCRdb itself ran the 5' RACE reads through MiXCR, one entry per CDR3 protein. In the table there are around 650,000 distinct CDR3 sequences, around 41% of which are singletons. The source material was blood. The receptors come from a man at least 80 years old in good health. CDR3s include the opening cysteine and the closing phenylalanine or tryptophan. D genes are given only for firm matches. Size tells how often a clone was seen (once, few, many) or the class of an expanded clone, and some rows leave it out.

size | D | J | V | DNA | CDR3
. | . | TRBJ1-2 | TRBV28 | TGTGCCAGCAGTAGCGCTTTAGAGGTCTACACCTTC | CASSSALEVYTF
few | TRBD1 | TRBJ2-3 | TRBV9 | TGTGCCAGCAGCGTACAGGGGGCGCGGGGAGCAGATACGCAGTATTTT | CASSVQGARGADTQYF
few | TRBD2 | TRBJ2-7 | TRBV27 | TGTGCCAGCAGGAAAAGAACTAGCGGGGCCACCTACGAGCAGTACTTC | CASRKRTSGATYEQYF
few | . | TRBJ1-2 | TRBV6-2/TRBV6-3 | TGTGCCAGCAGTTACACCGACCGGGTCGGCTACACCTTC | CASSYTDRVGYTF
few | . | TRBJ2-7 | TRBV21-1 | TGTGCCAGCAGCAAACGGGTAGGGAGAAACGTTAGCTCCTACGAGCAGTACTTC | CASSKRVGRNVSSYEQYF
. | TRBD1 | TRBJ1-5 | TRBV20-1 | TGCAGTGCTAGGACTGGGAAATTAAGACAGGGCCAATACCAGCCCCAGCATTTT | CSARTGKLRQGQYQPQHF
. | TRBD1 | TRBJ2-5 | TRBV18 | TGTGCCAGCTCACCGGAGGACAGGGTAGAGACCCAGTACTTC | CASSPEDRVETQYF
. | . | TRBJ2-7 | TRBV29-1 | TGCAGCGTTCACCAGGGATTCGAGCAGTACTTC | CSVHQGFEQYF
few | . | TRBJ2-5 | TRBV19 | TGTGCCAGTACCCAAGACGCGGGGGAGACCCAGTACTTC | CASTQDAGETQYF
many | . | TRBJ1-4 | TRBV5-1 | TGCGCCAGCCGGGTAATGGGTAGGGATGAAAAACTGTTTTTT | CASRVMGRDEKLFF
few | . | TRBJ2-5 | TRBV20-1 | TGCAGTGCTAGAGACGGGGGTGGGGGGGAGACCCAGTACTTC | CSARDGGGGETQYF
. | . | TRBJ2-3 | TRBV20-1 | TGCAGTGCTAGAGAGCCAGGGGCGAAGGGCACAGATACGCAGTATTTT | CSAREPGAKGTDTQYF
. | TRBD1 | TRBJ2-5 | TRBV14 | TGTGCCAGCAGCCACCGAGGGGGCCCCGTTCAAGAGACCCAGTACTTC | CASSHRGGPVQETQYF
. | . | TRBJ2-5 | TRBV10-2 | TGCGCCAGCAGTGAGTCGGGGGTTTACCAAGAGACCCAGTACTTC | CASSESGVYQETQYF
. | . | TRBJ2-3 | TRBV7-9 | TGTGCCAGCTTTAGCACCTTATATAGCACAGATACGCAGTATTTT | CASFSTLYSTDTQYF
. | . | TRBJ2-1 | TRBV6-1 | TGTGCCAGCAGTGAACGGCCAGGGCCCGGCAATGAGCAGTTCTTC | CASSERPGPGNEQFF
. | . | TRBJ2-1 | TRBV9 | TGTGCCAGCAGCGTAGAGGGTAGAGGGCAGTTCTTC | CASSVEGRGQFF
. | TRBD1 | TRBJ1-2 | TRBV14 | TGTGCCAGCAGCCCCGGGGAACAGGGGTCCTATGGCTACACCTTC | CASSPGEQGSYGYTF
many | . | TRBJ2-5 | TRBV6-2/TRBV6-3 | TGTGCCAGCATCGATGATCCGCGAACCATTGGGACCCAGTACTTC | CASIDDPRTIGTQYF
. | . | TRBJ2-7 | TRBV24-1 | TGTGCCACCAGTGACTCGGGACGGACCTACAATGAGCAGTACTTC | CATSDSGRTYNEQYF
. | TRBD2 | TRBJ2-5 | TRBV7-2 | TGTGCCAGCAGCTCCCAGATTAGCGGGAGACCCCAAGAGACCCAGTACTTC | CASSSQISGRPQETQYF
few | TRBD1 | TRBJ2-2 | TRBV9 | TGTGCCAGCAGCGTACAGGGGGCATTGATCACCGGGGAGCTGTTTTTT | CASSVQGALITGELFF
. | . | TRBJ2-1 | TRBV11-3 | TGTGCCAGCAGCTTTGACAGCAATGAGCGGTTCTTC | CASSFDSNERFF
few | TRBD2 | TRBJ2-1 | TRBV6-5 | TGTGCCAGCAGCTATAGCGGGGGTGGGGACAATGAGCAGTTCTTC | CASSYSGGGDNEQFF
few | TRBD1 | TRBJ2-1 | TRBV27 | TGTGCCAGCAGACTTACTTCAGGGGGCGGTTACAATGAGCAGTTCTTC | CASRLTSGGGYNEQFF
. | TRBD1 | TRBJ2-1 | TRBV5-1 | TGCGCCAGCAGCTCACCGTGGACAGGGGGGCATGAGCAGTTCTTC | CASSSPWTGGHEQFF
few | TRBD1 | TRBJ2-7 | TRBV20-1 | TGCAGTGCTAGAGATCTGCAGGGGGTCACCTACGAGCAGTACTTC | CSARDLQGVTYEQYF
once | TRBD2 | TRBJ2-2 | TRBV7-2 | TGTGCCAGCAGCTTAGTACTAGCGGGGGGATCGGTCACCGGGGAGCTGTTTTTT | CASSLVLAGGSVTGELFF